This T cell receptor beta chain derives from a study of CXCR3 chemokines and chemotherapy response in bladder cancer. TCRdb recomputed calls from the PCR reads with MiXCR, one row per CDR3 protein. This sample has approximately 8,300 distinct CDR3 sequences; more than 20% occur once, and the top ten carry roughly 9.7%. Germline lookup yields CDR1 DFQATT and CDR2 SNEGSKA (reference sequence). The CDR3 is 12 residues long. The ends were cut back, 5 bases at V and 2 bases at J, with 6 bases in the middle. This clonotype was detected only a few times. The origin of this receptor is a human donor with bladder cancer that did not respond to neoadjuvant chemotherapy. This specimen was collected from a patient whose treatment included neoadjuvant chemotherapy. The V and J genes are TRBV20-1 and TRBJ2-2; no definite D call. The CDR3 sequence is CSASDNTGELFF. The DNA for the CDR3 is TGCAGTGCTTCGGATAACACCGGGGAGCTGTTTTTT.